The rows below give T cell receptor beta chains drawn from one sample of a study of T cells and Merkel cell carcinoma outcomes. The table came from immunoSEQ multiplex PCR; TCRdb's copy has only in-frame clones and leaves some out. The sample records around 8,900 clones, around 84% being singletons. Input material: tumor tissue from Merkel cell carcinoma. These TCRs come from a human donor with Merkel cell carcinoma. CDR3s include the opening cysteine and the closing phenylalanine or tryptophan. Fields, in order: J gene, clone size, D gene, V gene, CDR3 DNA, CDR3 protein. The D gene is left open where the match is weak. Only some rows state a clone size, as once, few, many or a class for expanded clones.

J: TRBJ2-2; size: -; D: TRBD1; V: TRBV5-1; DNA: TGCGCCAGCACCGCGACAGGGTTGGGGAACACCGGGGAGCTGTTTTTT; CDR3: CASTATGLGNTGELFF
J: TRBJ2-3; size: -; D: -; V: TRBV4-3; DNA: TGCGCCAGCAGCCTTCTGGGACTCGCACAGCAGTATTTT; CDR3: CASSLLGLAQQYF
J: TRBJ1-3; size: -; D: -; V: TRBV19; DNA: TGTGCCAGTAGGGATGACACGGACTCTGGAAACACCATATATTTT; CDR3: CASRDDTDSGNTIYF
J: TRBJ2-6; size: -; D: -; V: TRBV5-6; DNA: TGTGCCAGCAGCCTGGACAGTTTCTCTGGGGCCAACGTCCTGACTTTC; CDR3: CASSLDSFSGANVLTF
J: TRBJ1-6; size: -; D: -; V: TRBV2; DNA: TGTGCCAGCATTTCTCAGGGGCCGGGAAATTCACCCCTCCACTTT; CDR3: CASISQGPGNSPLHF
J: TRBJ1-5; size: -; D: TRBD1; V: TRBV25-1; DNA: TGTGCCAGCAGTAAATCCCATCTGGACAGGGAAATTGTTCAGCCCCAGCATTTT; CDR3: CASSKSHLDREIVQPQHF
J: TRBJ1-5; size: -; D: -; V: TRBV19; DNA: TGTGCCAGTGCCGAACAGGGAAACAATCAGCCCCAGCATTTT; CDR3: CASAEQGNNQPQHF
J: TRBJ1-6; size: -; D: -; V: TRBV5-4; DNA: TGTGCCAGCAGGAAACAGGGAGGGCCGGCCCTCCACTTT; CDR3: CASRKQGGPALHF
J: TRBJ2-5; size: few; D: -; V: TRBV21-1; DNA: TGTGCCAGCAGCAAAGTTATTCTAGTGGACGGGCCCGGGTTTCTGACCCAGTACTTC; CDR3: CASSKVILVDGPGFLTQYF
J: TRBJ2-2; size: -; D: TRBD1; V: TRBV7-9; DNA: TGTGCCAGCAGCTCCTATCATAGGACAGGGAGCACCGGGGAGCTGTTTTTT; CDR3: CASSSYHRTGSTGELFF
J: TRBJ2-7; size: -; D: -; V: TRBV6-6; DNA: TGTGCCAGCAGTAGACAGCGGAGCTCCTACGAGCAGTACTTC; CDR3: CASSRQRSSYEQYF
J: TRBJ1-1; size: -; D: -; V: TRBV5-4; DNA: TGTGCCAGCAGCTTACGACAGGACCGTGAAGCTTTCTTT; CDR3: CASSLRQDREAFF
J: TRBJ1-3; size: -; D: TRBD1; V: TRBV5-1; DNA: TGCGCCAGCAGCGCACAACAGGGGAGCGGAAACACCATATATTTT; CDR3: CASSAQQGSGNTIYF
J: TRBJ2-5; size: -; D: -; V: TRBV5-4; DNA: TGTGCCAGCAGCTTGAAGGGGGTAACCCTGCAAGAGACCCAGTACTTC; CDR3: CASSLKGVTLQETQYF
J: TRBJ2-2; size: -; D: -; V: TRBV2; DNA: TGTGCCAGCAGTGAAACGGAGGGATTGAACACCGGGGAGCTGTTTTTT; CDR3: CASSETEGLNTGELFF
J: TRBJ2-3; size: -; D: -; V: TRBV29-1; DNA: TGCAGCGTTGATGACAGCACAGATACGCAGTATTTT; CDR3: CSVDDSTDTQYF
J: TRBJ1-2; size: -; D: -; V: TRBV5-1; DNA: TGCGCCAGCAGCGCGGATCCTGGAACAGGGTCGAAAGGTGGCTACACTTTC; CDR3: CASSADPGTGSKGGYTF
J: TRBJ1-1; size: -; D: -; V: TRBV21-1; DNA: TGTGCCAGCGGCCCGACGGATGAAGCTTTCTTT; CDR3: CASGPTDEAFF
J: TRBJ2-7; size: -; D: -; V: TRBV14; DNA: TGTGCCAGCAGTAGGACGTCCGCCCTCGACGAGCAGTACTTC; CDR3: CASSRTSALDEQYF
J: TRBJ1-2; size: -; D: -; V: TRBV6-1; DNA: TGTGCCAGCAGTGATGTACAGGCGCACGGTGGCTACACCTTC; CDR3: CASSDVQAHGGYTF
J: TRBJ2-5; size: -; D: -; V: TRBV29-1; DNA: TGCAGCGTTCATGGATTAGAAGAGACCCAGTACTTC; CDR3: CSVHGLEETQYF
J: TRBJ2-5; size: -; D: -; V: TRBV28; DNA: TGTGCCAGCAGTGACCCCCGGGAGACCCAGTACTTC; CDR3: CASSDPRETQYF
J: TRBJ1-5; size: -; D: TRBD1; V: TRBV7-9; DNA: TGTGCCAGCAGCTCGGACAGGGCGGCCAATCAGCCCCAGCATTTT; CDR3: CASSSDRAANQPQHF
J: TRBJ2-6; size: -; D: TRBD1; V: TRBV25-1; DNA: TGTGCCAGCAGTGAGAACACAGGGGGCTTTGGGGCCAACGTCCTGACTTTC; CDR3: CASSENTGGFGANVLTF
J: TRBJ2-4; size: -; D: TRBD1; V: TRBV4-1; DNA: TGCGCCAGCAGCCAAGAGACAGGGCGGGCCAAAAACATTCAGTACTTC; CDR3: CASSQETGRAKNIQYF
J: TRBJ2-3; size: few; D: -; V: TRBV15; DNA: TGTGCCACCAGCAGAGCGGGCAGGGTGGGCACAGATACGCAGTATTTT; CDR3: CATSRAGRVGTDTQYF
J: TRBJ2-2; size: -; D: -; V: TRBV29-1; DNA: TGCAGCGTTTGGGGGCTAGCGGCCACCGGGGAGCTGTTTTTT; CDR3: CSVWGLAATGELFF
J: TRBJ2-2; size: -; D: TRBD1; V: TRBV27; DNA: TGTGCCAGCAGGGAACAGGGGGCGCGAGACACCGGGGAGCTGTTTTTT; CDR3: CASREQGARDTGELFF
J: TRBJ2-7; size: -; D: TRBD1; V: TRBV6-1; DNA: TGTGCCAGCAATGACAGGGGATACGAGCAGTACTTC; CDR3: CASNDRGYEQYF
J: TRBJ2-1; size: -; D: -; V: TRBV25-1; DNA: TGTGCCAGCAGTGGGGGTAATGAGCAGTTCTTC; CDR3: CASSGGNEQFF
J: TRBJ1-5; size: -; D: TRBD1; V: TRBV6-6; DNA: TGTGCCAGCAGTTACCACCTGACAGGGGGCGGTCAGCCCCAGCATTTT; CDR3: CASSYHLTGGGQPQHF
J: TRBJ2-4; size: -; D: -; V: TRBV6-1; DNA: TGTGCCAGAACGGGACAATTAGCCAAAAACATTCAGTACTTC; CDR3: CARTGQLAKNIQYF
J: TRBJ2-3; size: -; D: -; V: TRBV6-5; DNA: TGTGCCAGCAGTCTAACGCGGGTGCACACAGATACGCAGTATTTT; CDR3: CASSLTRVHTDTQYF
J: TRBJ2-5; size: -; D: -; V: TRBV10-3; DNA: TGTGCCATCAGGAATCTTCTTGGGGAGGTGCACTTC; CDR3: CAIRNLLGEVHF
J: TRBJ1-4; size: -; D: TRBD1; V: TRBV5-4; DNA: TGTGCCAGCAGCTCGATCCGGGACAGAACTAATGAAAAACTGTTTTTT; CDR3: CASSSIRDRTNEKLFF
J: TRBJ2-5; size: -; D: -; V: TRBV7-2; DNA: TGTGCCAGCAGCTTGGACGTGGCCCAGTACTTC; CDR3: CASSLDVAQYF
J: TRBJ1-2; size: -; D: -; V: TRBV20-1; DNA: TGCAGTGCTAGCACCAGAGATGGCTACACCTTC; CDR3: CSASTRDGYTF
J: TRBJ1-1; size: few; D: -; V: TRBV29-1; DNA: TGCAGCGTTGTCACTGCTGAAGCTTTCTTT; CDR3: CSVVTAEAFF
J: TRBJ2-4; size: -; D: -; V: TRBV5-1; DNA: TGCGCCAGCAGCGAGCGGCCCATACACATTCAGTACTTC; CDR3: CASSERPIHIQYF
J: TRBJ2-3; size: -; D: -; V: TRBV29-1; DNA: TGCAGCTTAGGAGGGGGCAGCACAGATACGCAGTATTTT; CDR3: CSLGGGSTDTQYF
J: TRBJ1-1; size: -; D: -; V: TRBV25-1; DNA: TGTGCCAGCACCTCGGGGAAGGGGTACACTGAAGCTTTCTTT; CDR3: CASTSGKGYTEAFF
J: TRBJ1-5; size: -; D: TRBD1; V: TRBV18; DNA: TGTGCCAGCTCATGGGGACAGACCGATCAGCCCCAGCATTTT; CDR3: CASSWGQTDQPQHF
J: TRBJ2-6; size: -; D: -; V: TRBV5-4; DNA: TGTGCCAGCAGCCAACGCTTTGGGCGCGGGGCCAACGTCCTGACTTTC; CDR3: CASSQRFGRGANVLTF
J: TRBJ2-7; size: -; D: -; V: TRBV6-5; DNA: TGTGCCAGCAGGCGGGACAGCTCGTCTATATCGTACTTC; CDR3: CASRRDSSSISYF
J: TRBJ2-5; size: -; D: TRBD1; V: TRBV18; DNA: TGTGCCAGCTCGCCCGTCAGGGGGCAAGAGACCCAGTACTTC; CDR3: CASSPVRGQETQYF
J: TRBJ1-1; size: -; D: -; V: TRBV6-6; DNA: TGTGCCAGCAGTTACCAGGTCATGAACACTGAAGCTTTCTTT; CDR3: CASSYQVMNTEAFF
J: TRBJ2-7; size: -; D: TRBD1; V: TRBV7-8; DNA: TGTGCCAGCAGCGCCCGGGGACAGGGGACGGAGCAGTACTTC; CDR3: CASSARGQGTEQYF
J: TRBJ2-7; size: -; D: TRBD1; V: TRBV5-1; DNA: TGCGCCAGCAGCTTTGGGGCAGGGGGCGCCTACGAGCAGTACTTC; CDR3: CASSFGAGGAYEQYF
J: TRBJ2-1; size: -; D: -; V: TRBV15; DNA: TGTGCCACCAGCCTGAAACAGGGCCTGGAGCAGTTCTTC; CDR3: CATSLKQGLEQFF
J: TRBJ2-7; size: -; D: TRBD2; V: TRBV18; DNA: TGTGCCAGCTCACAATTTTCCTCCGGGACTAGCGGGTACGAGCAGTACTTC; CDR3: CASSQFSSGTSGYEQYF
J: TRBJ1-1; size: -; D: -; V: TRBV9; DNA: TGTGCCAGCAGCGTAGCGAACACTGAAGCTTTCTTT; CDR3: CASSVANTEAFF
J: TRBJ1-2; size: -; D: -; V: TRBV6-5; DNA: TGTGCCAGCGGGGAACAGGCGGCCAACTATGGCTACACCTTC; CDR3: CASGEQAANYGYTF
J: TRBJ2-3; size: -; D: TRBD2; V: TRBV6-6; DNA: TGTGCCATAAGGGCGGGGGGCACAGATACGCAGTATTTT; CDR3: CAIRAGGTDTQYF
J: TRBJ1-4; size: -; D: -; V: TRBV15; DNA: TGTGCCACCAGCAGAGGGGGTTACGAAAAACTGTTTTTT; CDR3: CATSRGGYEKLFF
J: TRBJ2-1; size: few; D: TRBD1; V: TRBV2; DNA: TGTGCCAGCAGAGACGGGACAGGGATTTACAATGAGCAGTTCTTC; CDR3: CASRDGTGIYNEQFF
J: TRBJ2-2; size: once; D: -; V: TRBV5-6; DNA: TGTGCCAGCAGCTTGAAACTGAACACCGGGGAGCTGTTTTTT; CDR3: CASSLKLNTGELFF
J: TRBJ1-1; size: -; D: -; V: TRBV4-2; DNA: TGTGCCAGCGGACAGCTCCTGAACACTGAAGCTTTCTTT; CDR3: CASGQLLNTEAFF
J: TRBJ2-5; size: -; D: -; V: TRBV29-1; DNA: TGCAGCGTTTACAAGCAAGAGACCCAGTACTTC; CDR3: CSVYKQETQYF
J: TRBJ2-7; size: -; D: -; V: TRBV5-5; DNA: TGTGCCAGCAGCCATCTTCAGGACCCCTACGAGCAGTACTTC; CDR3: CASSHLQDPYEQYF
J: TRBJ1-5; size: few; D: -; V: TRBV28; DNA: TGTGCCAGCAGCCTCACGGACGGACGCAATCAGCCCCAGCATTTT; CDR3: CASSLTDGRNQPQHF